This TCR beta chain originates from a study of blood T cell repertoires in COVID-19. Sequenced by immunoSEQ multiplex PCR; TCRdb stores in-frame clones only, minus some. The sample carries 250,000 to 400,000 clones, about 89% recorded once. Enrollees, about 18 to 89 years old, lived in 24 US areas. The CDR3 totals 14 residues. The V end lost 9 bases, the J end lost 2 bases, and 13 bases lay between the germline ends. The V gene's germline CDR1 is SNHLY and CDR2 FYNNEI. V is TRBV2 and J is TRBJ2-2, with D uncertain. Specimen: PBMCs or T cells enriched from blood (not recorded which). The receptor comes from a man aged 55 to 69 who had recovered from COVID-19. The CDR3 protein is CASLQDLNTGELFF. The CDR3 coding sequence is TGTGCCAGTCTCCAGGATCTAAACACCGGGGAGCTGTTTTTT.